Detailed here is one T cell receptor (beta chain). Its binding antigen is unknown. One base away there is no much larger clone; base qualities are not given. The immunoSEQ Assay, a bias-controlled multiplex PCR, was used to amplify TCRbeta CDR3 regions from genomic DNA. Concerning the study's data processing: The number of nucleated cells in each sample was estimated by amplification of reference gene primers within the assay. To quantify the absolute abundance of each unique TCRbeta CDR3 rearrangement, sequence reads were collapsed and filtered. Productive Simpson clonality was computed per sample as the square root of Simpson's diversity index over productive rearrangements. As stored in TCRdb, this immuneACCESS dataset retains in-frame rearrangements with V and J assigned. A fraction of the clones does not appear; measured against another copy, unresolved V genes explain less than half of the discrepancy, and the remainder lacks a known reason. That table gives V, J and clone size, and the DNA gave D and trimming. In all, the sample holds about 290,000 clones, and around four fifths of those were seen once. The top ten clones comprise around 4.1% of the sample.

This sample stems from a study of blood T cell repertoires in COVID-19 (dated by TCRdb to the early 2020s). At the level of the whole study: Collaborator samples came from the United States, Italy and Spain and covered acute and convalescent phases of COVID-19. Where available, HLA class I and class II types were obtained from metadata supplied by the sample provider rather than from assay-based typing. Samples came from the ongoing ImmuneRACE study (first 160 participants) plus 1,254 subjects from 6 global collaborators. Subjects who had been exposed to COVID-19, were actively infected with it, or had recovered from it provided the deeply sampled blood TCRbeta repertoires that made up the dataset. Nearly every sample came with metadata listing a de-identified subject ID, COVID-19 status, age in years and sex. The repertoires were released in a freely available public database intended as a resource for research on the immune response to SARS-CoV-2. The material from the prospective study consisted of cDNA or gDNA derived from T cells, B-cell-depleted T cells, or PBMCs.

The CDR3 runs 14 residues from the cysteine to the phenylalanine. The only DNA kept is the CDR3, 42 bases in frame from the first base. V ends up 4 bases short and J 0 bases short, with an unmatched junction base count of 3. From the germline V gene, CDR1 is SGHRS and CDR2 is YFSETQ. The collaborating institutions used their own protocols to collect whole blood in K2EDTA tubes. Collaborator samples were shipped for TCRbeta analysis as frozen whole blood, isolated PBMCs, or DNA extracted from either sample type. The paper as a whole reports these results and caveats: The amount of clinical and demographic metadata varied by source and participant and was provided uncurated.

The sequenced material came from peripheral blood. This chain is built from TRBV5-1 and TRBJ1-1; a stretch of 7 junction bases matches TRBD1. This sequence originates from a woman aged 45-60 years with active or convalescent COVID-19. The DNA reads TGCGCCAGCAGCCGGGACAGCATGAACACTGAAGCTTTCTTT. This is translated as CASSRDSMNTEAFF. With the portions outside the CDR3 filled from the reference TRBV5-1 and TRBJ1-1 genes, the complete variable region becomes KAGVTQTPRYLIKTRGQQVTLSCSPISGHRSVSWYQQTPGQGLQFLFEYFSETQRNKGNFPGRFSGRQFSNSRSEMNVSTLELGDSALYLCASSRDSMNTEAFFGQGTRLTVV.